Shown below are 27 T cell receptor beta chains from a single sample sequenced in a study of PD-1 blockade in classical Hodgkin lymphoma. This table comes from immunoSEQ multiplex PCR, and its TCRdb copy is limited to in-frame clones, with some not included. The data show some 93,000 clones, with 83% seen just once and around 15% held by the top ten. Time point of the sample: cycle 4 day 1 (C4D1), after more than 5 weeks of nivolumab. Every patient was affected by relapse after autologous stem cell transplantation, while exposure to brentuximab vedotin was not uniform. The material was peripheral blood mononuclear cells (PBMCs), obtained before the fourth cycle of nivolumab. Receptor source: a human donor with classical Hodgkin lymphoma.

This clone has only a few counts. The same CDR3 is also encoded by other DNA sequences in this sample. The rearrangement joins TRBV18 to TRBJ1-1; unclear D gene. The V gene lost 2 bases and the J gene lost 1 base, with 5 bases spanning the gap. This CDR3 is built from 13 residues. Per the germline V gene, CDR1 is KGHSH and CDR2 is LQKENI. The CDR3: CASSPMANTEAFF. The DNA for the CDR3 is TGTGCCAGCTCACCAATGGCGAACACTGAAGCTTTCTTT.

The gene calls are TRBV7-2 and TRBJ1-1; D remains ambiguous. This CDR3 is built from 16 residues. From germline, CDR1 is SGHTA and CDR2 FQGNSA. Trimming pared 4 bases from V and 0 bases from J, leaving 15 bases between. The chain's CDR3 is CASSSQAGAMNTEAFF. In DNA form, the CDR3 reads TGTGCCAGCAGCTCCCAAGCAGGTGCGATGAACACTGAAGCTTTCTTT. Based on the CDR3 plus reference TRBV7-2 and TRBJ1-1, the full variable domain is GAGVSQSPSNKVTEKGKDVELRCDPISGHTALYWYRQSLGQGLEFLIYFQGNSAPDKSGLPSDRFSAERTGGSVSTLTIQRTQQEDSAVYLCASSSQAGAMNTEAFFGQGTRLTVV.

A few counts support this clone. The chain carries TRBV28 and TRBJ1-2; no clear D. Germline assignment: CDR1 MDHEN and CDR2 SYDVKM. This CDR3 has 13 residues. The ends were cut back, 2 bases at V and 5 bases at J, with 9 bases in the middle. The CDR3 loop is CASSLLGPYGYTF. In nucleotides, the CDR3 is TGTGCCAGCAGTTTACTAGGGCCGTATGGCTACACCTTC.

This clone was seen only once. CDR3 in DNA: TGTGCCAGCAGTGCTTTGTCGCAGCCCTCCGGGGAGCTGTTTTTT. This gives the protein CASSALSQPSGELFF. The gene calls are TRBV2 and TRBJ2-2; D remains ambiguous. In germline, CDR1 is SNHLY, CDR2 FYNNEI. V was trimmed by 4 bases and J by 6 bases, leaving 15 bases between them. This CDR3 is 15 amino acids long. Filled out from reference TRBV2 and TRBJ2-2, the complete variable domain reads EPEVTQTPSHQVTQMGQEVILRCVPISNHLYFYWYRQILGQKVEFLVSFYNNEISEKSEIFDDQFSVERPDGSNFTLKIRSTKLEDSAMYFCASSALSQPSGELFFGEGSRLTVL.

The V call is TRBV30, the J call TRBJ1-1, with D unresolved. Trimming removed 2 bases at V and 6 bases at J, with 22 bases between. CDR3 length: 16 residues. CDR1 is GTSNPN, CDR2 SVGIG, per germline (reference sequence). The CDR3 reads CAWSPTYRARSPEAFF. CDR3 sequence (DNA): TGTGCCTGGAGTCCGACTTACCGGGCCAGGTCCCCTGAAGCTTTCTTT.

This clone was seen once. The chain uses TRBV27 and TRBJ2-5; 7 nucleotides agree with TRBD2. With 5 bases clipped from V and 5 bases from J, the junction kept 8 bases outside the gene matches. This CDR3 contains 14 residues. The germline V gene has CDR1 MNHEY and CDR2 SMNVEV (reference sequence). CDR3 in DNA: TGTGCCAGCAGTCTGAACAGCGGGACGGAGACCCAGTACTTC. This translates into CASSLNSGTETQYF.

This clone was seen a single time. CDR3 residues: CASSRTRDRGYEQYF. CDR3 DNA: TGTGCCAGCAGCAGGACACGGGACAGGGGATACGAGCAGTACTTC. This chain uses TRBV11-2 with TRBJ2-7, with TRBD1 identical over 10 bases. CDR1 and CDR2 from the germline V gene are SGHAT and FQNNGV. The CDR3 spans 15 residues. Unmatched junction bases numbered 8, after V lost 5 bases and J lost 4 bases.

V usage is TRBV4-2 and J usage is TRBJ2-1, with TRBD2 identical over 13 bases. The V and J ends lost 4 bases and 8 bases, in that order; junction bases with no gene match: 5. The CDR3 is 15 residues long. Germline CDR1 LGHNA, CDR2 YNFKEQ. This CDR3 is CASSPGTSGTHEQFF. The CDR3 DNA sequence: TGTGCCAGCAGCCCTGGGACTAGCGGGACCCATGAGCAGTTCTTC.

The J gene is TRBJ2-7, the V gene TRBV27; no firm D call. This CDR3 spans 13 amino acids. V was trimmed by 6 bases and J by 0 bases, leaving 9 bases between them. Germline CDR1 reads MNHEY; CDR2 reads SMNVEV (reference sequence). The CDR3 spells CASSRPSSYEQYF. CDR3 bases: TGTGCCAGCAGCCGGCCTAGCTCCTACGAGCAGTACTTC.

This chain joins TRBV5-1 and TRBJ1-1, with 8 bases matching TRBD1. Looked up from germline, CDR1 is SGHRS and CDR2 is YFSETQ. V lost 4 bases to trimming and J lost 1 base; unmatched junction nucleotides: 6. This CDR3 comprises 15 residues. The CDR3 DNA is TGCGCCAGCAGCCCCGTGACAGGGGCGAACACTGAAGCTTTCTTT. It translates to CASSPVTGANTEAFF.

This sequence joins TRBV7-9 and TRBJ1-1; 9 positions agree with TRBD1. CDR1 and CDR2 from the germline V gene are SEHNR and FQNEAQ (reference sequence). This CDR3 is 14 amino acids long. The trim removed 5 bases at V and 13 bases at J, leaving 14 bases unmatched. CDR3 residues: CASSQSAGQGVDFF. Here the CDR3 DNA reads TGTGCCAGCAGCCAAAGCGCGGGACAGGGTGTTGATTTCTTT.

The chain employs TRBV19 and TRBJ2-1, with TRBD2 identical over 9 bases. V shed 5 bases, J shed 3 bases, and the junction held 8 bases outside the gene matches. Germline V gene lookup returns CDR1 LNHDA and CDR2 SQIVND (reference sequence). The CDR3 sequence is 16 residues long. CDR3 nucleotides: TGTGCCAGTAGTCTAAGAGCGGGAGGCATCTACAATGAGCAGTTCTTC. This codes for CASSLRAGGIYNEQFF.

The chain couples TRBV6-5 to TRBJ2-1, with 9 nucleotides matching TRBD2. The V gene's germline CDR1 is MNHEY and CDR2 SVGAGI. V was pared by 0 bases and J by 0 bases, with 0 bases of the junction left unmatched. The CDR3 is 16 amino acids. CDR3 nucleotides: TGTGCCAGCAGTTACTCACTAGCGGGCTCCTACAATGAGCAGTTCTTC. Translated: CASSYSLAGSYNEQFF.

This clone was counted only a few times. V is TRBV2 and J is TRBJ2-2, with unresolved D. CDR3 length equals 13 residues. Looked up from germline, CDR1 is SNHLY and CDR2 is FYNNEI. The V end was cut by 4 bases, the J end by 3 bases, with 6 bases between. CDR3 coding DNA: TGTGCCAGCAGTGTGGGTTACACCGGGGAGCTGTTTTTT. This translates into CASSVGYTGELFF.

The genes are TRBV6-5 and TRBJ2-1; 9 nucleotides align to TRBD2. Germline V gene data show CDR1 as MNHEY and CDR2 as SVGAGI. The V gene end was trimmed by 2 bases and the J gene end by 7 bases; junction bases not matched to a gene: 9. CDR3 length: 16 residues. CDR3: CASSYLASGIGNEQFF. CDR3 DNA: TGTGCCAGCAGTTACCTGGCTAGCGGGATCGGGAATGAGCAGTTCTTC.

The rearrangement links TRBV5-5 to TRBJ2-1; D might be TRBD2 (5 bases). V was clipped by 5 bases and J by 2 bases, with 14 bases between them. The CDR3 is 15 residues long. Looked up from germline, CDR1 is SGHKS and CDR2 is YYEKEE (reference sequence). The DNA for the CDR3 is TGTGCCAGCAGACTGGACTCCCCCCCCTACAATGAGCAGTTCTTC. This translates into CASRLDSPPYNEQFF.

The rearrangement links TRBV6-5 to TRBJ1-1, with 7 bases identical to TRBD1. The CDR3 has 13 residues. The trim removed 0 bases at V and 7 bases at J, leaving 2 bases unmatched. Germline V gene data show CDR1 as MNHEY and CDR2 as SVGAGI. The DNA for the CDR3 is TGTGCCAGCAGTTACTCCGGGACAGTTGAAGCTTTCTTT. Amino acid sequence: CASSYSGTVEAFF.

J is TRBJ2-2 and V is TRBV11-3; the match to TRBD2 covers 11 bases. Trimming took 7 bases from V and 5 from J; bases not matched to a gene: 3. Per germline, CDR1 SGHNT and CDR2 YENEEA. This CDR3 comprises 14 residues. The CDR3 reads CASTTSGGTGELFF. CDR3 nucleotides: TGTGCCAGCACAACTAGCGGGGGAACCGGGGAGCTGTTTTTT.

In its sample, this clone was seen a few times. The chain is built from TRBV27 and TRBJ1-4; D might be TRBD1 (5 bases). The CDR3 extends over 13 amino acids. Trimming stripped 9 bases from V and 2 bases from J, with 10 bases between. CDR1 is MNHEY, CDR2 SMNVEV, per germline (reference sequence). The CDR3 is CASKRGTNEKLFF. CDR3 in DNA: TGTGCCAGTAAACGGGGGACTAATGAAAAACTGTTTTTT.

For this clone: Here the CDR3 omits its conserved ending phenylalanine or tryptophan, so a read error is the likely source. Because the CDR3's place on the DNA is in doubt, the DNA is left out and the CDR3 is given as listed by TCRdb. V gene TRBV10-2 combines with J gene TRBJ1-4. Per the germline V gene, CDR1 is WSHSY and CDR2 is SAAADI. The CDR3 is made up of 13 amino acids, end residues included. This chain's CDR3 is CASSESTGGPHFR.

The V gene is TRBV18, the J gene TRBJ2-7; D unresolved. The CDR3 loop spans 15 amino acids. The V end lost 3 bases, the J end lost 4 bases, and 16 bases lay between the germline ends. Germline CDR1 KGHSH, CDR2 LQKENI. The CDR3 protein is CASSPEQSPTYEQYF. DNA of the CDR3: TGTGCCAGCTCACCGGAGCAGTCACCAACATACGAGCAGTACTTC.

V is TRBV19 and J is TRBJ1-1; D remains unclear. The V gene lost 2 bases and the J gene lost 2 bases, with 9 bases spanning the gap. Germline loops: CDR1 LNHDA, CDR2 SQIVND (reference sequence). The CDR3 runs 14 residues. Here the CDR3 DNA reads TGTGCCAGTAGTATAAGCACAGCAAACACTGAAGCTTTCTTT. As protein: CASSISTANTEAFF.

The J gene is TRBJ1-2, the V gene TRBV5-1; D may be TRBD1 (5 bases). This CDR3 has 15 residues. Germline assignment: CDR1 SGHRS and CDR2 YFSETQ. V was trimmed by 7 bases and J by 7 bases, leaving 23 bases between them. The CDR3 sequence: CASSVRAPGVPGYTF. CDR3 nucleotide sequence: TGCGCCAGCTCGGTGAGGGCCCCGGGGGTTCCTGGCTACACCTTC.

The chain joins TRBV28 to TRBJ1-1, with D possibly being TRBD1 (5 bases). In germline, CDR1 is MDHEN, CDR2 SYDVKM. Trimming removed 6 bases at V and 0 bases at J, with 17 bases between. The CDR3 totals 16 residues. As DNA, the CDR3 is TGTGCCAGCAGCCCCTGGGAGGGGAAAATGAACACTGAAGCTTTCTTT. This translates into CASSPWEGKMNTEAFF.

The chain joins TRBV7-9 to TRBJ2-1; TRBD1 is a possible D gene (5 bases). The germline gives CDR1 SEHNR, CDR2 FQNEAQ (reference sequence). V was cut by 5 bases and J by 4 bases, with 18 bases left in between. The CDR3 covers 16 residues. Written as DNA, the CDR3 is TGTGCCAGCAGCCTAAAATTGGGGCTACAGTACAATGAGCAGTTCTTC. Translated, it gives CASSLKLGLQYNEQFF.

This clone was detected a few times. Since no conserved phenylalanine or tryptophan closes the CDR3, a read error is the likely cause. No DNA is shown, since the ends of the CDR3 on it are uncertain; the CDR3 is the one TCRdb lists. The chain links TRBV7-7 to TRBJ2-7; the table's TRBD1 call for D was not verified on the DNA. Germline CDR1 and CDR2: SSHAT and FNYEAQ (reference sequence). The CDR3 is 11 amino acids long, termini counted. CDR3 residues: CASSAGQGVYL.

This clone has only a few counts. J is TRBJ1-1 and V is TRBV11-2; the D is unclear. This CDR3 contains 14 residues. Between the trimmed V and J ends, which lost 5 bases and 1 base, there was a span of 11 bases. Germline V gene lookup returns CDR1 SGHAT and CDR2 FQNNGV. DNA of the CDR3: TGTGCCAGCAGCCCTCGGGTGGGGAACACTGAAGCTTTCTTT. Its protein is CASSPRVGNTEAFF.